This TCR beta chain was profiled in a study of cytomegalovirus exposure and HLA in healthy donors. Study-wide results and caveats: Trimming of TCR beta V- and J-genes showed a link, identified in a later analysis, to a missense DCLRE1C variant. Later on, an analysis found that several of the most significant clusters appeared to be linked to common viral pathogens, which included parvovirus B19. Across donors, most TCRs were seen rarely, yet some public ones were widespread. A later analysis showed that HLA-associated TCR beta chains had undergone more clonal expansion than equally common others.

PCR was performed using 60 Vbeta and 13 Jbeta primers. Clones were read by immunoSEQ multiplex PCR, and TCRdb kept only the in-frame ones, dropping some. The sample lists around 200,000 clones; 80% to 85% were seen once. The CDR3 sequence is 12 residues long. The germline V and J ends were trimmed by 5 bases and 0 bases, with 5 bases remaining between them. Germline V gene sequence: CDR1 GTSNPN, CDR2 SVGIG (reference sequence). Of note for this clone: Its target is not known.

The chain recombines TRBV30 with TRBJ1-5; D remains unclear. The sequence was collected from a woman between 18 and 29 years old in good health and CMV-seronegative. Source material: PBMCs. This chain's CDR3 is CAWDISNQPQHF. In nucleotides, the CDR3 is TGTGCCTGGGACATTAGCAATCAGCCCCAGCATTTT.